This T cell receptor (beta chain) was obtained from a study of T cell changes during pregnancy in multiple sclerosis (dated by TCRdb to the late 2010s). Concerning the study at large: In women with multiple sclerosis, the researchers looked at how the T cell repertoire shifted as pregnancy progressed.

CDR1 and CDR2, looked up from the germline V gene, are SGHVS and FQNEAQ. The cysteine opens and the phenylalanine closes a CDR3 of 15 amino acids. This entry keeps only the CDR3 DNA: 45 bases, framed from base 1. V lost 5 bases and J lost 0 bases; the stretch between them is 11 bases long. Library method: the immunoSEQ multiplex PCR assay. Not all clones reach the TCRdb copy of this immuneACCESS table, which keeps in-frame sequences only. Checked studies attribute under half of the gap to unresolved V genes and leave the rest unexplained. The sample records tens of thousands of clones, 85% to 95% of which are singletons. 2.5% to 3.5% of the sample lies in the top ten. A word on this clone: Its antigen target is currently unknown. Base qualities are missing; no much larger clone stands one base away.

The sequencing used CD8+ T cells from peripheral blood mononuclear cells, collected in the third trimester of pregnancy. The sequence was obtained from a female donor in good health, enrolled as a control in a pregnancy study. The sequence joins TRBV7-8 to TRBJ1-3; confidence is insufficient to name the D gene. The nucleotides read TGTGCCAGCAGCCCCGGGAAGGGCTCTGGAAACACCATATATTTT. This sequence encodes CASSPGKGSGNTIYF.